This TCR beta chain was recorded in a study of T cell repertoires in cytomegalovirus infection (dated by TCRdb to between 2019 and 2020). For context, the study as a whole: Peptide stimulations targeted recently identified HLA-C-restricted CMV epitopes, whose presentation resists viral immunomodulation, together with well-studied HLA-B-restricted epitopes. The HLA type of each donor mattered for the analysis, because public TCR beta signatures pointed to carriage of CMV infection along with the matching HLA type. What the research found in general, with its limitations: The ex vivo response was dominated by HLA-C-restricted CMV-specific TCR beta clonotypes, which also provided the single most frequent clonotype in two of eight donors. Cumulative frequency of public TCR beta family members discriminated carriers of CMV infection plus the relevant HLA type in this cohort and an independent approximately 360-donor cohort.

Sample treatment or condition, as interpreted from the label and publication: in vitro stimulation with specific CMV peptide epitopes to enrich CMV-specific T cells. This sample was sequenced with an Illumina HiSeq 1500. TCRdb ran its own pipeline on the public reads, namely fastp trimming at Q25 and MiXCR clone calling, and kept in-frame beta chains. Here each entry gathers all rows of one CDR3 protein and keeps the most common genes and DNA. Present in this sample are some 800,000 distinct CDR3 sequences, approximately 32% of which were seen just once. The top ten constitute around 12% of the sample. With regard to this clonotype: Its target antigen remains unknown. Qualities for individual bases were not recorded, and no much larger clone is one base off.

The origin of this receptor is a human donor in good health (CMV status not recorded). Some clones in this sample may be carry-over from other donors' samples. Sequenced material: cultured CD8+ T cells from PBMCs, taken from culture after CMV antigen stimulation.

For the CDR3, the sequence is CSAIHYTEAFF. The DNA sequence is given as TGCAGTGCTATTCACTACACTGAAGCTTTCTTT. The rearranged chain carries TRBV20-1 and TRBJ1-1, with no D gene named confidently. CDR1 DFQATT and CDR2 SNEGSKA are derived from the germline V gene (reference sequence). The junction shows trimming of 4 bases on V and 3 bases on J, plus 6 bases between the germline ends. The CDR3 runs 11 amino acids, cysteine and phenylalanine included. The DNA shown is the 33-base CDR3, in frame from base 1.